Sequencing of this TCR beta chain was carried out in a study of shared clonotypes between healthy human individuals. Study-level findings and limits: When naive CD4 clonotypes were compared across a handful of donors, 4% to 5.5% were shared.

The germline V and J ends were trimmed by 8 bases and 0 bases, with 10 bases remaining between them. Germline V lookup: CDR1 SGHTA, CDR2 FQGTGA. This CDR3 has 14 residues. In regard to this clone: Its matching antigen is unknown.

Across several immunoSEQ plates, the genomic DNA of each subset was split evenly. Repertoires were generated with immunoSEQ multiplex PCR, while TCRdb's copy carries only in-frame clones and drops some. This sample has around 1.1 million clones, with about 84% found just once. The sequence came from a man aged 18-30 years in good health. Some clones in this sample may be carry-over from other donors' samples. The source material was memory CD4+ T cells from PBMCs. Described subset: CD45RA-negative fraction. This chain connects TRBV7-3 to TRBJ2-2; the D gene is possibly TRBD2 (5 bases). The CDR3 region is CASQTDSNTGELFF. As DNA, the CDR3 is TGTGCCAGCCAGACGGACTCGAACACCGGGGAGCTGTTTTTT. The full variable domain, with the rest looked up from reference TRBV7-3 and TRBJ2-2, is GAGVSQTPSNKVTEKGKYVELRCDPISGHTALYWYRQSLGQGPEFLIYFQGTGAADDSGLPNDRFFAVRPEGSVSTLKIQRTERGDSAVYLCASQTDSNTGELFFGEGSRLTVL.